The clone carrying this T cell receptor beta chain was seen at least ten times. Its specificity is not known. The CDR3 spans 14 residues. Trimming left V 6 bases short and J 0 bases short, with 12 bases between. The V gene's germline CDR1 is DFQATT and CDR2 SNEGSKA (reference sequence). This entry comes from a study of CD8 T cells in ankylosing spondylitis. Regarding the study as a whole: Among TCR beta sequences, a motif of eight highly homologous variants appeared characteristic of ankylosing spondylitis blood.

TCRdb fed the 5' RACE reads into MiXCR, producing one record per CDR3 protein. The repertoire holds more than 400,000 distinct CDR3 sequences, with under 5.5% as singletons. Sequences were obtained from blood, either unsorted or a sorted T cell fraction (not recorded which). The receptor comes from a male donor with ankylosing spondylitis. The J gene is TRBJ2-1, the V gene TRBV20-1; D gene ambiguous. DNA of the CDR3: TGCAGTGCCATGACGCGCCGCTCCTACAATGAGCAGTTCTTC. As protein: CSAMTRRSYNEQFF.